Listed below are T cell receptor beta chains from one sample, sequenced in a study of PD-1 blockade in mismatch repair-deficient tumors. This table comes from immunoSEQ multiplex PCR, and its TCRdb copy is limited to in-frame clones, with some not included. The data show approximately 110,000 clones, more than 60% seen once. Sample: peripheral blood, taken approximately 60 weeks after starting pembrolizumab. The receptors were gathered from an adult with mismatch repair-deficient cancer. Each CDR3 is given with its conserved first and last residue. The order of the fields is D gene, clone size, J gene, V gene, CDR3 DNA, CDR3 protein. A D gene is named only where the DNA matches it firmly. Clone size is not always given. Where it is, it says once, few, many or a class for expanded clones.

d_call: .
clone_size: few
j_call: TRBJ2-7
v_call: TRBV19
cdr3_nt: TGTGCCAGTAGTATAGGGGTCTTCCCAGGCTACGAGCAGTACTTC
cdr3_aa: CASSIGVFPGYEQYF

d_call: TRBD1
clone_size: .
j_call: TRBJ2-7
v_call: TRBV13
cdr3_nt: TGTGCCAGCAGCCCCTCGGGGCAGGGGGCCTACGAGCAGTACTTC
cdr3_aa: CASSPSGQGAYEQYF

d_call: .
clone_size: .
j_call: TRBJ2-7
v_call: TRBV4-1
cdr3_nt: TGCGCCAGCAGCCCCGCGCCGACGGGTTCCTACGAGCAGTACTTC
cdr3_aa: CASSPAPTGSYEQYF

d_call: .
clone_size: .
j_call: TRBJ1-2
v_call: TRBV18
cdr3_nt: TGTGCCAGCTCACCAGGTCCAGGGAACTATGGCTACACCTTC
cdr3_aa: CASSPGPGNYGYTF

d_call: .
clone_size: .
j_call: TRBJ2-5
v_call: TRBV9
cdr3_nt: TGTGCCAGCAGCGAGCTCCCTTCCGAGACCCAGTACTTC
cdr3_aa: CASSELPSETQYF

d_call: TRBD1
clone_size: .
j_call: TRBJ1-2
v_call: TRBV18
cdr3_nt: TGTGCCAGCTCACCCGCGAGACAGGGACATTATGGCTACACCTTC
cdr3_aa: CASSPARQGHYGYTF

d_call: TRBD1
clone_size: .
j_call: TRBJ1-4
v_call: TRBV7-9
cdr3_nt: TGTGCCAGCAGCTTACCGGGACAGGGAAAGAATGAAAAACTGTTTTTT
cdr3_aa: CASSLPGQGKNEKLFF

d_call: .
clone_size: .
j_call: TRBJ1-5
v_call: TRBV27
cdr3_nt: TGTGCCAGCAGTTTTATGGGTCTGGGCAATCAGCCCCAGCATTTT
cdr3_aa: CASSFMGLGNQPQHF

d_call: .
clone_size: .
j_call: TRBJ2-2
v_call: TRBV6-4
cdr3_nt: TGTGCCAGCAGAAGTACAGGGCGGACCGGGGAGCTGTTTTTT
cdr3_aa: CASRSTGRTGELFF

d_call: .
clone_size: .
j_call: TRBJ1-1
v_call: TRBV28
cdr3_nt: TGTGCCAGCAGTTTTGGCATCGAGGCCCTGAACACTGAAGCTTTCTTT
cdr3_aa: CASSFGIEALNTEAFF

d_call: .
clone_size: .
j_call: TRBJ2-1
v_call: TRBV18
cdr3_nt: TGTGCCAGCTCACCAACTCCTTCGGCGGGCAATGAGCAGTTCTTC
cdr3_aa: CASSPTPSAGNEQFF

d_call: .
clone_size: .
j_call: TRBJ2-7
v_call: TRBV15
cdr3_nt: TGTGCCACCAGCAGAGAGCGGGCAGGAGCCCCCTACGAGCAGTACTTC
cdr3_aa: CATSRERAGAPYEQYF

d_call: TRBD2
clone_size: few
j_call: TRBJ2-7
v_call: TRBV6-5
cdr3_nt: TGTGCCAGCGGACTAGCGGCTTCCTACGAGCAGTACTTC
cdr3_aa: CASGLAASYEQYF

d_call: .
clone_size: .
j_call: TRBJ1-1
v_call: TRBV10-3
cdr3_nt: TGTGCCATCAGTGAAGGCAGGACGGTCACTGAAGCTTTCTTT
cdr3_aa: CAISEGRTVTEAFF

d_call: .
clone_size: .
j_call: TRBJ1-1
v_call: TRBV7-2
cdr3_nt: TGTGCCAGCAGCTTCAGCGGGACACCCGACACTGAAGCTTTCTTT
cdr3_aa: CASSFSGTPDTEAFF

d_call: .
clone_size: .
j_call: TRBJ2-1
v_call: TRBV4-3
cdr3_nt: TGCGCCAGCAGCCAAAAAGGGGGGAACCCGTTAAGTGAGCAGTTCTTC
cdr3_aa: CASSQKGGNPLSEQFF

d_call: .
clone_size: .
j_call: TRBJ2-3
v_call: TRBV6-5
cdr3_nt: TGTGCTGGATCCTCGGGACCCACAGATACGCAGTATTTT
cdr3_aa: CAGSSGPTDTQYF

d_call: TRBD2
clone_size: .
j_call: TRBJ2-3
v_call: TRBV9
cdr3_nt: TGTGCCAGCAGCGGCAGACTAGCGGCCATCACAGATACGCAGTATTTT
cdr3_aa: CASSGRLAAITDTQYF

d_call: .
clone_size: .
j_call: TRBJ1-5
v_call: TRBV6-1
cdr3_nt: TGTGCCAGCAGTGGACAGAGCAATCAGCCCCAGCATTTT
cdr3_aa: CASSGQSNQPQHF

d_call: TRBD2
clone_size: .
j_call: TRBJ2-1
v_call: TRBV5-4
cdr3_nt: TGTGCCAGCAGGACGACTAGCGGGAGAAGTGATGAGCAGTTCTTC
cdr3_aa: CASRTTSGRSDEQFF

d_call: .
clone_size: .
j_call: TRBJ1-4
v_call: TRBV11-2
cdr3_nt: TGTGCCAGCAGCCGCAGGGGAACGGGGGAAAAACTGTTTTTT
cdr3_aa: CASSRRGTGEKLFF

d_call: TRBD2
clone_size: .
j_call: TRBJ2-1
v_call: TRBV11-3
cdr3_nt: TGTGCCAGCAGCTTAGCGGCGGGAGGGCCGTACAATGAGCAGTTCTTC
cdr3_aa: CASSLAAGGPYNEQFF

d_call: TRBD2
clone_size: .
j_call: TRBJ2-1
v_call: TRBV11-2
cdr3_nt: TGTGCCAGCAGTTCGGGGCTAGCGGGTTACAATGAGCAGTTCTTC
cdr3_aa: CASSSGLAGYNEQFF